The subject of this entry is one T cell receptor beta chain. The PBMCs were sourced from fresh peripheral blood (more than 9 ml). These data come from a study of T cells in Graves' hyperthyroidism and ophthalmopathy. Whole-study context: Peripheral blood was obtained at initial diagnosis, preceding any treatment.

RNA transcripts provided the source from which TCR beta CDR3 regions were amplified. The HTBI primer set drove a first-round RT-PCR of the TCR CDR3. MiXCR was run by TCRdb on the multiplex PCR reads, yielding one entry per CDR3 protein. This repertoire shows 600,000 to 800,000 distinct CDR3 sequences, roughly a third found once; its top ten account for around 30%. The CDR3 consists of 16 residues. CDR1 is SEHNR and CDR2 is FQNEAQ in the germline V gene (reference sequence). Unmatched junction bases numbered 13, after V lost 5 bases and J lost 4 bases. Sequencing was done on a sample of blood. The clonotype was recovered from a woman in her forties with Graves' hyperthyroidism. The chain recombines TRBV7-9 with TRBJ2-7; 8 bases agree with TRBD2. The CDR3 sequence is CASSPFQRTSFYEQYF. The DNA of the CDR3 is TGTGCCAGCAGCCCCTTCCAACGGACTAGCTTTTACGAGCAGTACTTC.